This T cell receptor (beta chain) came from a study of control samples from healthy donors and cancer patients. This clone has a handful of counts. Germline trimming cut 0 bases from V and 7 bases from J; bases unmatched to any gene: 8. CDR1 and CDR2 (germline): SGHRS, YFSETQ. The CDR3 has 17 amino acids. Some clones are missing from TCRdb's copy, which holds only in-frame ones; the method was immunoSEQ multiplex PCR. The sample consists of about 51,000 clones, about 88% of them appearing once. This TCR was recovered from a man between 50 and 59 years old with head and neck cancer. The sequencing sample was made of PBMCs. The chain joins TRBV5-1 to TRBJ1-6; the match to TRBD1 covers 9 bases. CDR3 sequence reads: CASSLVAGQGRNSPLHF. The DNA for the CDR3 is TGCGCCAGCAGCTTGGTCGCCGGACAGGGGAGGAATTCACCCCTCCACTTT.